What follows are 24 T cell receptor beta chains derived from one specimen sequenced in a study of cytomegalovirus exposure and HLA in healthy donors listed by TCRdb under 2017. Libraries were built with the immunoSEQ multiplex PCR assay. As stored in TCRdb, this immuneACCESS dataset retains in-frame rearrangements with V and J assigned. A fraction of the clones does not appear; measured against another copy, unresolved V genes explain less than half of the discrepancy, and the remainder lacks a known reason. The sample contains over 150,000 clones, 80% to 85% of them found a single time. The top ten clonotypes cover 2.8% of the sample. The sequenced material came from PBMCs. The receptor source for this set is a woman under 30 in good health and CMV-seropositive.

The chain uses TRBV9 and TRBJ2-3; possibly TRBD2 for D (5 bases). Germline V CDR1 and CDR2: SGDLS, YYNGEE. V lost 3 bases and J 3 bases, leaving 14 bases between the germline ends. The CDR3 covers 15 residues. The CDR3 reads CASSGEIGDTDTQYF. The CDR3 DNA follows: TGTGCCAGCAGCGGGGAGATTGGGGATACAGATACGCAGTATTTT.

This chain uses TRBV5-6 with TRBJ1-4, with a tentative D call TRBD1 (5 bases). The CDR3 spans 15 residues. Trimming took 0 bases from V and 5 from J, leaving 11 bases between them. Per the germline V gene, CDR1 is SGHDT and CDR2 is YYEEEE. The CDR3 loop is CASSLGQLKNEKLFF. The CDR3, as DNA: TGTGCCAGCAGCTTGGGACAGCTTAAAAATGAAAAACTGTTTTTT.

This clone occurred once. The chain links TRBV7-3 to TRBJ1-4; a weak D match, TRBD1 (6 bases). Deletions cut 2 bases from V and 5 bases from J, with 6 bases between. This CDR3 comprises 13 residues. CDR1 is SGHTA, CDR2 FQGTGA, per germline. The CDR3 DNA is TGTGCCAGCAGCTTAGGACAGAATGAAAAACTGTTTTTT. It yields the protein CASSLGQNEKLFF.

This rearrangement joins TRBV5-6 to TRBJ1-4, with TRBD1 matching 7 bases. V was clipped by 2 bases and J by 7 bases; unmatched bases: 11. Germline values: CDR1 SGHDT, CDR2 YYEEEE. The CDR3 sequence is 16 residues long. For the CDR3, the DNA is TGTGCCAGCAGCTTCCCGGGGGCAGGGGGGAGTGAAAAACTGTTTTTT. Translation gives CASSFPGAGGSEKLFF.

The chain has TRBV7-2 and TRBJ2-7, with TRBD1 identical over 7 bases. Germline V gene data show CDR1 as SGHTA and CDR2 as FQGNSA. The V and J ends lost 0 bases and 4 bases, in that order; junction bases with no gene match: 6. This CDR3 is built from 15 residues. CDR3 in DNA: TGTGCCAGCAGCTTAGCTTCACAGGGGAAGTACGAGCAGTACTTC. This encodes CASSLASQGKYEQYF.

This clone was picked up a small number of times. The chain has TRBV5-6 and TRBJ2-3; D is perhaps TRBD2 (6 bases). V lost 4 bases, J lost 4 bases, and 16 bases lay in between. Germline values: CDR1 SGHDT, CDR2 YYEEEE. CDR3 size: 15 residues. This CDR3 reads CASSEGGISADTQYF. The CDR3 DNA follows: TGTGCCAGCAGCGAGGGCGGGATTTCAGCAGATACGCAGTATTTT.

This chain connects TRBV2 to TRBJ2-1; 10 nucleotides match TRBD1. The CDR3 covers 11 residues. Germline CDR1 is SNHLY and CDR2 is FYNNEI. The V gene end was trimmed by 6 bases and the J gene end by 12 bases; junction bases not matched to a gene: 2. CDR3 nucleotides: TGTGCCAGCAGCCGGACAGGGGGGCAGTTCTTC. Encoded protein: CASSRTGGQFF. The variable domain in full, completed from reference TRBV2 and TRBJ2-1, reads EPEVTQTPSHQVTQMGQEVILRCVPISNHLYFYWYRQILGQKVEFLVSFYNNEISEKSEIFDDQFSVERPDGSNFTLKIRSTKLEDSAMYFCASSRTGGQFFGPGTRLTVL.

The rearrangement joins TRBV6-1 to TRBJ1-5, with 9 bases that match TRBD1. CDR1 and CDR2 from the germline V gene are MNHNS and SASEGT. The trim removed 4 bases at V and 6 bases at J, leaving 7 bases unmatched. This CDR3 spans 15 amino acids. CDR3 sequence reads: CASSGDRAVGQPQHF. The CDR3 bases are TGTGCCAGCAGTGGGGACAGGGCTGTGGGTCAGCCCCAGCATTTT.

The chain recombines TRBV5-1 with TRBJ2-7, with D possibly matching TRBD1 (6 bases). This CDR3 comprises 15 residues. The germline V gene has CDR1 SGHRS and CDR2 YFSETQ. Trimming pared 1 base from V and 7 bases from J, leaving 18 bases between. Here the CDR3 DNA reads TGCGCCAGCAGCTTGAGTGGACAGACGACAAGGGAGCAGTACTTC. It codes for CASSLSGQTTREQYF.

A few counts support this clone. The CDR3 nucleotides read TGTGCCAGCAGTTACCGGGGACTCGGCTATGGCTACACCTTC. It specifies CASSYRGLGYGYTF. The chain links TRBV6-5 to TRBJ1-2, with D perhaps TRBD1 (5 bases). V was trimmed by 2 bases and J by 4 bases, leaving 11 bases between them. The germline gives CDR1 MNHEY, CDR2 SVGAGI. The CDR3 length is 14 residues.

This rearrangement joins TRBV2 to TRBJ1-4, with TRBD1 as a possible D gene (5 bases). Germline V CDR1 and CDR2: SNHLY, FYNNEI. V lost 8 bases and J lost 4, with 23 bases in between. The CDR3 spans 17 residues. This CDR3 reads CASYLDPAGLFNEKLFF. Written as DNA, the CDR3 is TGTGCCAGCTACCTAGACCCGGCGGGACTTTTTAATGAAAAACTGTTTTTT.

DNA of the CDR3: TGTGCCAGCCCGACAGGTATAAATGAAAAACTGTTTTTT. Translating it yields CASPTGINEKLFF. The V gene is TRBV9, the J gene TRBJ1-4; D may be TRBD1 (6 bases). V lost 7 bases and J lost 5, with 12 bases in between. Per the germline V gene, CDR1 is SGDLS and CDR2 is YYNGEE. The CDR3 is made up of 13 amino acids. Supplemented by reference TRBV9 and TRBJ1-4, the full variable domain reads DSGVTQTPKHLITATGQRVTLRCSPRSGDLSVYWYQQSLDQGLQFLIQYYNGEERAKGNILERFSAQQFPDLHSELNLSSLELGDSALYFCASPTGINEKLFFGSGTQLSVL.

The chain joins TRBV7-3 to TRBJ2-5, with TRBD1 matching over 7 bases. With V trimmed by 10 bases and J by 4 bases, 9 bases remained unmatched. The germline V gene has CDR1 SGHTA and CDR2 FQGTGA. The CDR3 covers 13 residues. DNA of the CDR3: TGTGCCACGGCTGAGGGGGCGGGAGAGACCCAGTACTTC. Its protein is CATAEGAGETQYF.

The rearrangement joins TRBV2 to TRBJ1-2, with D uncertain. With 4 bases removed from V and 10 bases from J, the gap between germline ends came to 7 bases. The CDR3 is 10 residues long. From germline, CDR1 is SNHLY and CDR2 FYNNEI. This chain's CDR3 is CASSGRYYTF. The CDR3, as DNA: TGTGCCAGCAGTGGTCGCTACTACACCTTC.

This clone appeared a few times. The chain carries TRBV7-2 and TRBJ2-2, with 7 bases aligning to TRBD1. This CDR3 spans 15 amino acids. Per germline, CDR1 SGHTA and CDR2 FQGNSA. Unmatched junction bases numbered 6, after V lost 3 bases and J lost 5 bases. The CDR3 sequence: CASSFRQGITGELFF. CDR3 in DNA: TGTGCCAGCAGCTTTAGACAGGGAATAACCGGGGAGCTGTTTTTT.

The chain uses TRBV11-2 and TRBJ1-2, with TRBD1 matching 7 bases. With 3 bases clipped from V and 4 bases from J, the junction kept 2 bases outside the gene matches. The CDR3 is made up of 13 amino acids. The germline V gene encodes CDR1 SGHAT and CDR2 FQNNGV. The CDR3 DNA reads TGTGCCAGCAGCTTGGAGGGGGCCTATGGCTACACCTTC. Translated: CASSLEGAYGYTF. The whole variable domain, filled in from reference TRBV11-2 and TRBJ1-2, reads EAGVAQSPRYKIIEKRQSVAFWCNPISGHATLYWYQQILGQGPKLLIQFQNNGVVDDSQLPKDRFSAERLKGVDSTLKIQPAKLEDSAVYLCASSLEGAYGYTFGSGTRLTVV.

CDR3 in DNA: TGTGCCAGCAGTGGGAGGGTTTATCAGCCCCAGCATTTT. Translation gives CASSGRVYQPQHF. This chain uses TRBV2 with TRBJ1-5; unclear D gene. Between the trimmed V and J ends, which lost 4 bases and 5 bases, there was a span of 9 bases. The germline CDR1 and CDR2 sequences are SNHLY and FYNNEI. CDR3 length equals 13 residues.

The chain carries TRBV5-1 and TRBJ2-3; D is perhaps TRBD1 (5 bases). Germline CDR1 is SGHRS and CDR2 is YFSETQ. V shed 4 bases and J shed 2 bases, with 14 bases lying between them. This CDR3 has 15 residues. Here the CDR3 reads CASSRGPPATDTQYF. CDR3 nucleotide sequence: TGCGCCAGCAGCAGGGGCCCGCCAGCCACAGATACGCAGTATTTT.

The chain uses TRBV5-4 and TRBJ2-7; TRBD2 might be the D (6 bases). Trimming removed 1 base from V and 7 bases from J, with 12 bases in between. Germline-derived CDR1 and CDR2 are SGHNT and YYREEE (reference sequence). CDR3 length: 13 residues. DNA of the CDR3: TGTGCCAGCAGCTTGAGGTCTAGCGAAGAGCAGTACTTC. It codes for CASSLRSSEEQYF. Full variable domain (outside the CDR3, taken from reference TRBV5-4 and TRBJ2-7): ETGVTQSPTHLIKTRGQQVTLRCSSQSGHNTVSWYQQALGQGPQFIFQYYREEENGRGNFPPRFSGLQFPNYSSELNVNALELDDSALYLCASSLRSSEEQYFGPGTRLTVT.

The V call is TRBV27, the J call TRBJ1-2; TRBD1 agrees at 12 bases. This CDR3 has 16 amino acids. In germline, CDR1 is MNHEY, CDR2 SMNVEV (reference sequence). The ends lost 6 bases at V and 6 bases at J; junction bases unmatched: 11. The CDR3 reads CASSDSPGQGAHGYTF. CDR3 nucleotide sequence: TGTGCCAGCAGCGACTCTCCGGGACAGGGGGCTCATGGCTACACCTTC.

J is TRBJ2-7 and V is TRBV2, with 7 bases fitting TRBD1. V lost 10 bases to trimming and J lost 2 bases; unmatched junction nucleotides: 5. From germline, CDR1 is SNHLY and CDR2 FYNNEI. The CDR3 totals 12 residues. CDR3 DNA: TGTGCCACTCGGACAGGAACCTACGAGCAGTACTTC. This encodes CATRTGTYEQYF.

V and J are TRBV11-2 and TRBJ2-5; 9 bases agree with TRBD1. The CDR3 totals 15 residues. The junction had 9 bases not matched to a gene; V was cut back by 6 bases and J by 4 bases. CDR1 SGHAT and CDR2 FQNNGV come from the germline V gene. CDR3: CASRRPGQGRETQYF. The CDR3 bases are TGTGCCAGCAGACGCCCGGGACAGGGCAGAGAGACCCAGTACTTC.

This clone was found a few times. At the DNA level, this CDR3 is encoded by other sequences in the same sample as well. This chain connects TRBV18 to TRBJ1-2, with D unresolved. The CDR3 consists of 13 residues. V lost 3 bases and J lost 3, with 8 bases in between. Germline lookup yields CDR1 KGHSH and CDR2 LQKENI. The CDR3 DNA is TGTGCCAGCTCACCGGGCCAGGACTATGGCTACACCTTC. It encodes CASSPGQDYGYTF.

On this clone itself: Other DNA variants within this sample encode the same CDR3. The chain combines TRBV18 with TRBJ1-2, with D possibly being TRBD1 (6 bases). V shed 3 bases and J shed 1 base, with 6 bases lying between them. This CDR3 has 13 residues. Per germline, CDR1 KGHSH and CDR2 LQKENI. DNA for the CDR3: TGTGCCAGCTCACCGGACAGTAACTATGGCTACACCTTC. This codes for CASSPDSNYGYTF. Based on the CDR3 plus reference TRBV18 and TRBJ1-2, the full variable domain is NAGVMQNPRHLVRRRGQEARLRCSPMKGHSHVYWYRQLPEEGLKFMVYLQKENIIDESGMPKERFSAEFPKEGPSILRIQQVVRGDSAAYFCASSPDSNYGYTFGSGTRLTVV.